Listed below are T cell receptor beta chains from one sample, sequenced in a study of a mutant IDH1 vaccine in newly diagnosed glioma. No cognate antigen is known for these TCRs. This table comes from immunoSEQ multiplex PCR, and its TCRdb copy is limited to in-frame clones, with some not included. Among approximately 41,000 clones listed, about four fifths were seen once. This material consisted of PBMCs, taken from a glioma patient whose treatment included an IDH1 peptide vaccine. All receptors derive from a woman in her thirties or forties with glioma. Some clones in this sample may be carry-over from other donors' samples. Both conserved end residues are part of each CDR3. D genes are given only for firm matches. Some rows have no size entry. The others give once, few or many, or a class for an expanded clone.

size: .; V: TRBV7-9; D: .; J: TRBJ1-5; CDR3: CASSPPGAGRGQPQHF; DNA: TGTGCCAGCAGCCCTCCCGGGGCAGGCCGAGGGCAGCCCCAGCATTTT
size: .; V: TRBV14; D: .; J: TRBJ1-1; CDR3: CASSPRHMWKAFF; DNA: TGTGCCAGCAGCCCTAGACACATGTGGAAAGCTTTCTTT
size: .; V: TRBV7-6; D: .; J: TRBJ2-7; CDR3: CASSLQGDYEQYF; DNA: TGTGCCAGCAGCTTGCAAGGGGACTACGAGCAGTACTTC
size: .; V: TRBV4-1; D: .; J: TRBJ1-1; CDR3: CASSLVRRGPNTEAFF; DNA: TGCGCCAGCAGCCTGGTGAGGAGAGGACCGAACACTGAAGCTTTCTTT
size: few; V: TRBV4-3; D: .; J: TRBJ2-7; CDR3: CASSQTDGYEQYF; DNA: TGCGCCAGCAGCCAAACGGACGGCTACGAGCAGTACTTC
size: .; V: TRBV2; D: .; J: TRBJ2-3; CDR3: CASSEGTSDTQYF; DNA: TGTGCCAGCAGTGAAGGGACTTCAGATACGCAGTATTTT
size: .; V: TRBV4-1; D: .; J: TRBJ1-5; CDR3: CASVDRLTGNQPQHF; DNA: TGCGCCAGCGTTGACAGGCTTACTGGCAATCAGCCCCAGCATTTT
size: .; V: TRBV6-5; D: TRBD1; J: TRBJ1-5; CDR3: CASSAGQGARPQHF; DNA: TGTGCCTCCTCGGCCGGACAGGGGGCGCGGCCCCAGCATTTT
size: .; V: TRBV28; D: TRBD1; J: TRBJ1-5; CDR3: CASSLGTGNSNQPQHF; DNA: TGTGCCAGCAGTTTAGGGACAGGAAATTCAAATCAGCCCCAGCATTTT
size: .; V: TRBV29-1; D: TRBD1; J: TRBJ1-4; CDR3: CSVGDSGGTNEKLFF; DNA: TGCAGCGTGGGGGATTCAGGGGGAACTAATGAAAAACTGTTTTTT
size: once; V: TRBV5-1; D: TRBD2; J: TRBJ2-6; CDR3: CASQSGLVTLGANVLTF; DNA: TGCGCCAGCCAGTCGGGACTAGTAACTCTTGGGGCCAACGTCCTGACTTTC
size: .; V: TRBV5-4; D: .; J: TRBJ1-1; CDR3: CASSGTGLGGAFF; DNA: TGTGCCAGCAGCGGAACAGGTCTTGGGGGAGCTTTCTTT
size: .; V: TRBV6-5; D: .; J: TRBJ1-2; CDR3: CASSYSGAGYTF; DNA: TGTGCCAGCAGTTACTCAGGGGCTGGCTACACCTTC
size: .; V: TRBV7-2; D: TRBD1; J: TRBJ1-2; CDR3: CASSFSIGTGGANYGYTF; DNA: TGTGCCAGCAGCTTCTCAATAGGGACAGGGGGCGCGAACTATGGCTACACCTTC
size: few; V: TRBV28; D: .; J: TRBJ1-4; CDR3: CASRRGGTNEKLFF; DNA: TGTGCCAGCAGACGAGGGGGAACTAATGAAAAACTGTTTTTT
size: medium-sized; V: TRBV27; D: .; J: TRBJ1-6; CDR3: CASSFGSRGNSPLHF; DNA: TGTGCCAGCAGTTTTGGGTCCAGGGGCAATTCACCCCTCCACTTT
size: .; V: TRBV19; D: TRBD1; J: TRBJ1-2; CDR3: CASSPTGYGYTF; DNA: TGTGCCAGTAGTCCGACAGGGTACGGCTACACCTTC
size: .; V: TRBV29-1; D: TRBD1; J: TRBJ1-3; CDR3: CSVGTGRHTIYF; DNA: TGCAGCGTTGGGACAGGGAGGCACACCATATATTTT
size: few; V: TRBV5-5; D: .; J: TRBJ1-5; CDR3: CASSPRAELNQPQHF; DNA: TGTGCCAGCAGCCCCCGGGCGGAGTTAAATCAGCCCCAGCATTTT
size: .; V: TRBV7-3; D: TRBD1; J: TRBJ2-5; CDR3: CASSLGDRNQETQYF; DNA: TGTGCCAGCAGCTTAGGGGACAGAAACCAAGAGACCCAGTACTTC
size: once; V: TRBV18; D: TRBD1; J: TRBJ2-7; CDR3: CASSPDRGYLYEQYF; DNA: TGTGCCAGCTCACCAGACAGGGGGTATCTATACGAGCAGTACTTC
size: .; V: TRBV7-6; D: TRBD2; J: TRBJ2-1; CDR3: CASSPRTSGVGEQFF; DNA: TGTGCCAGCAGCCCTCGGACTAGCGGGGTTGGCGAGCAGTTCTTC
size: .; V: TRBV27; D: TRBD1; J: TRBJ2-7; CDR3: CASGQGAPYEQYF; DNA: TGTGCCAGCGGACAGGGGGCACCCTACGAGCAGTACTTC
size: .; V: TRBV5-5; D: .; J: TRBJ2-7; CDR3: CASSLDAGRRYEQYF; DNA: TGTGCCAGCAGCTTGGACGCAGGGCGGAGGTACGAGCAGTACTTC
size: .; V: TRBV7-8; D: .; J: TRBJ1-5; CDR3: CASSLQENQPQHF; DNA: TGTGCCAGCAGCTTACAAGAAAATCAGCCCCAGCATTTT
size: .; V: TRBV10-2; D: TRBD1; J: TRBJ1-5; CDR3: CASSEFGQGNQPQHF; DNA: TGCGCCAGCAGTGAGTTCGGACAGGGGAATCAGCCCCAGCATTTT
size: .; V: TRBV11-3; D: .; J: TRBJ1-1; CDR3: CASSLEWTAEAFF; DNA: TGTGCCAGCAGCTTAGAATGGACCGCAGAAGCTTTCTTT
size: .; V: TRBV9; D: TRBD2; J: TRBJ2-1; CDR3: CASSVDGGGLNEQFF; DNA: TGTGCCAGCAGCGTGGACGGGGGGGGCCTGAATGAGCAGTTCTTC
size: .; V: TRBV27; D: TRBD2; J: TRBJ2-1; CDR3: CASGTSGTNEQFF; DNA: TGTGCCAGCGGGACTAGCGGGACCAATGAGCAGTTCTTC
size: .; V: TRBV6-5; D: .; J: TRBJ1-5; CDR3: CASSTIAGNQPQHF; DNA: TGTGCCAGCAGTACAATCGCCGGGAATCAGCCCCAGCATTTT
size: .; V: TRBV11-3; D: .; J: TRBJ2-1; CDR3: CASSLRAAAGNEQFF; DNA: TGTGCCAGCAGCTTAAGGGCCGCGGCGGGCAATGAGCAGTTCTTC
size: .; V: TRBV7-9; D: .; J: TRBJ2-2; CDR3: CASSRGTGELFF; DNA: TGTGCCAGCAGCCGTGGGACCGGGGAGCTGTTTTTT
size: .; V: TRBV6-5; D: .; J: TRBJ2-2; CDR3: CASSSGFQVTGELFF; DNA: TGTGCCAGCAGTTCCGGGTTCCAGGTGACCGGGGAGCTGTTTTTT
size: .; V: TRBV5-8; D: .; J: TRBJ2-1; CDR3: CASSHQGVWAFNEQFF; DNA: TGTGCCAGCAGCCATCAGGGTGTATGGGCGTTCAATGAGCAGTTCTTC
size: .; V: TRBV6-1; D: .; J: TRBJ2-1; CDR3: CASRGGPNNEQFF; DNA: TGTGCCAGCAGGGGGGGACCCAACAATGAGCAGTTCTTC
size: .; V: TRBV21-1; D: .; J: TRBJ2-3; CDR3: CASGGTGNYRFWSDTQYF; DNA: TGTGCCAGCGGCGGTACGGGAAATTATCGGTTTTGGTCAGATACGCAGTATTTT
size: .; V: TRBV5-4; D: .; J: TRBJ2-7; CDR3: CASSLQGGYEQYF; DNA: TGTGCCAGCAGCTTACAGGGGGGGTACGAGCAGTACTTC
size: .; V: TRBV25-1; D: .; J: TRBJ2-7; CDR3: CEEQGEGEQYF; DNA: TGTGAAGAGCAGGGGGAGGGCGAGCAGTACTTC
size: .; V: TRBV28; D: .; J: TRBJ1-5; CDR3: CAILPRGLLSNQPQHF; DNA: TGTGCCATTCTCCCGAGGGGACTCCTAAGCAATCAGCCCCAGCATTTT
size: .; V: TRBV5-4; D: TRBD1; J: TRBJ2-2; CDR3: CASSRTGKAGELFF; DNA: TGTGCCAGCAGCAGGACAGGGAAGGCCGGGGAGCTGTTTTTT
size: .; V: TRBV7-6; D: .; J: TRBJ2-7; CDR3: CASSYGTFSDEQYF; DNA: TGTGCCAGCAGCTACGGAACCTTTAGCGACGAGCAGTACTTC
size: .; V: TRBV6-1; D: TRBD1; J: TRBJ1-5; CDR3: CASSDTGTGGSSRPQHF; DNA: TGTGCCAGCAGTGACACCGGGACAGGGGGCTCCAGTCGGCCCCAGCATTTT
size: .; V: TRBV6-5; D: TRBD2; J: TRBJ2-3; CDR3: CASSYVAGYTDTQYF; DNA: TGTGCCAGCAGTTACGTAGCGGGGTACACAGATACGCAGTATTTT
size: .; V: TRBV14; D: .; J: TRBJ2-1; CDR3: CASSLAATYNEQFF; DNA: TGTGCCAGCAGCCTAGCGGCAACCTACAATGAGCAGTTCTTC
size: few; V: TRBV4-1; D: .; J: TRBJ2-2; CDR3: CASRQEAGRNTGELFF; DNA: TGCGCCAGCAGACAAGAGGCGGGACGGAACACCGGGGAGCTGTTTTTT
size: .; V: TRBV6-5; D: .; J: TRBJ2-4; CDR3: CASSYGGAKNIQYF; DNA: TGTGCCAGCAGTTACGGGGGAGCCAAAAACATTCAGTACTTC
size: .; V: TRBV13; D: .; J: TRBJ2-7; CDR3: CASSFSSEQYF; DNA: TGTGCCAGCAGCTTTTCCTCCGAGCAGTACTTC
size: .; V: TRBV19; D: TRBD1; J: TRBJ2-5; CDR3: CASSTLTGLQETQYF; DNA: TGTGCCAGTAGTACTCTGACAGGGCTACAAGAGACCCAGTACTTC
size: .; V: TRBV19; D: TRBD2; J: TRBJ2-3; CDR3: CASSIAGGTDTQYF; DNA: TGTGCCAGTAGTATCGCGGGGGGCACAGATACGCAGTATTTT
size: .; V: TRBV29-1; D: .; J: TRBJ1-1; CDR3: CSARPSGFSEAFF; DNA: TGCAGCGCCCGGCCCTCAGGGTTCAGTGAAGCTTTCTTT
size: .; V: TRBV5-1; D: .; J: TRBJ2-7; CDR3: CASSFSGTSYEQYF; DNA: TGCGCCAGCAGCTTTTCGGGGACATCCTACGAGCAGTACTTC
size: .; V: TRBV28; D: .; J: TRBJ2-7; CDR3: CASTAGLNDEQYF; DNA: TGTGCCAGCACGGCGGGGCTAAATGACGAGCAGTACTTC
size: .; V: TRBV6-4; D: .; J: TRBJ2-3; CDR3: CASSESGLTDTQYF; DNA: TGTGCCAGCAGTGAGTCCGGGCTCACAGATACGCAGTATTTT
size: few; V: TRBV4-2; D: .; J: TRBJ1-5; CDR3: CASSHLGAGTPNQPQHF; DNA: TGTGCCAGCAGCCACCTAGGCGCCGGGACACCTAATCAGCCCCAGCATTTT
size: few; V: TRBV5-4; D: .; J: TRBJ2-4; CDR3: CASSLAGQGGNIQYF; DNA: TGTGCCAGCAGCTTGGCCGGCCAGGGGGGCAACATTCAGTACTTC
size: .; V: TRBV5-8; D: TRBD1; J: TRBJ1-2; CDR3: CASLHRDRGYNYGYTF; DNA: TGTGCCAGCCTTCACCGGGACAGGGGCTATAACTATGGCTACACCTTC
size: .; V: TRBV30; D: .; J: TRBJ1-5; CDR3: CAWGPTGLVSQPQHF; DNA: TGTGCCTGGGGACCTACAGGGCTAGTGAGTCAGCCCCAGCATTTT
size: .; V: TRBV4-2; D: .; J: TRBJ2-1; CDR3: CASSQVGRDDNEQFF; DNA: TGTGCCAGCAGCCAAGTCGGACGGGATGACAATGAGCAGTTCTTC